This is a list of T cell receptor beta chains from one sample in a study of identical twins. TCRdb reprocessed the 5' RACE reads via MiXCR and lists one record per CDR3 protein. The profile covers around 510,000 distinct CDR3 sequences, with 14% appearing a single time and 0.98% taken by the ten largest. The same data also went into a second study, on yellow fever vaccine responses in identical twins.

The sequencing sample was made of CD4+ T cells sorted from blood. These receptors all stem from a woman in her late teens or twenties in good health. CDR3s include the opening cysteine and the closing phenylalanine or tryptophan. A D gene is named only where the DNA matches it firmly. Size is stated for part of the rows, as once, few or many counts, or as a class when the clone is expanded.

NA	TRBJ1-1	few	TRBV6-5	TGTGCCAGCAGTTATTTCCCACCGGGGAACACTGAAGCTTTCTTT	CASSYFPPGNTEAFF
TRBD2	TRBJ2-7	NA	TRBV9	TGTGCCAGCAGCGTCGGGACTAGCGGCTACGAGCAGTACTTC	CASSVGTSGYEQYF
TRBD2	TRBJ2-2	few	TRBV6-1	TGTGCCAGCAGACCTGGGACTAGCTTGAACACCGGGGAGCTGTTTTTT	CASRPGTSLNTGELFF
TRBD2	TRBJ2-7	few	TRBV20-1	TGCAGTGCTCCACCCGGACTAGCGGGGTACTACGAGCAGTACTTC	CSAPPGLAGYYEQYF
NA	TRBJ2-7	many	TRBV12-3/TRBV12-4	TGTGCCAGCCGGGGCAGCGGGCGAACCTACGAGCAGTACTTC	CASRGSGRTYEQYF
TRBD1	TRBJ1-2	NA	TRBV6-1	TGTGCCAGCAGTGGGGACAGGGTGAAAGGTGGCTACACCTTC	CASSGDRVKGGYTF
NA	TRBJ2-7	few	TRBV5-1	TGCGCCAGCAGCTTGGTTCGGGACGAAACCTACGAGCAGTACTTC	CASSLVRDETYEQYF
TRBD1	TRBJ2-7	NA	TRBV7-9	TGTGCCAGCAGCGCATGGACAGGCGAGAGCGAGCAGTACTTC	CASSAWTGESEQYF
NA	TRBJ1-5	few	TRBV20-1	TGCAGTGCCGCCGGGTCGGGGGCGAATCAGCCCCAGCATTTT	CSAAGSGANQPQHF
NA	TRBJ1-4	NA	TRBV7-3	TGTGCCAGCAGCGCACGTACAGGGGAAAAACTGTTTTTT	CASSARTGEKLFF
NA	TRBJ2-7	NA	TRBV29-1	TGCAGCGTTGAAAGGGGGAACTACGAGCAGTACTTC	CSVERGNYEQYF
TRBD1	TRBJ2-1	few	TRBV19	TGTGCCAGCCTACCCAGGACAGGGGGCTTGGACAATGAGCAGTTCTTC	CASLPRTGGLDNEQFF
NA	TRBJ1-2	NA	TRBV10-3	TGTGCCATCAGTGAGTCCGGAACCAACACTAACTATGGCTACACCTTC	CAISESGTNTNYGYTF
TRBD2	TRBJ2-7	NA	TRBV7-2	TGTGCCAGCAGCCTTAGCGGGTACTACGAGCAGTACTTC	CASSLSGYYEQYF
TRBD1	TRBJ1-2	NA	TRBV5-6	TGTGCCAGCAGCTCCTGGGACAGAAACTATGGCTACACCTTC	CASSSWDRNYGYTF
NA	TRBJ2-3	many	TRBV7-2	TGTGCCAGCAGCCGTACAGGAAAGGGGACAGATACGCAGTATTTT	CASSRTGKGTDTQYF
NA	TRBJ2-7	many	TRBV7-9	TGTGCCAGCAGCTTTTGGCAGGGAAACTACGAGCAGTACTTC	CASSFWQGNYEQYF
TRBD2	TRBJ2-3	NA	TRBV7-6	TGTGCCAGCAGCTTAGCGCCTAGCGGGAATGGAAATACGCAGTATTTT	CASSLAPSGNGNTQYF
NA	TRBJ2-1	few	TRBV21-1	TGTGCCAGCACCATAAAGGCACCTCCCGTCTCCTACAATGAGCAGTTCTTC	CASTIKAPPVSYNEQFF
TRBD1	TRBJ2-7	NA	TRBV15	TGTGCCACCAGCAGAGAGGGGGACAGGTTAATCTCCTACGAGCAGTACTTC	CATSREGDRLISYEQYF
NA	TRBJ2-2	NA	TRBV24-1	TGTGCCACCAGTGATCCCGGACAGAGGGGAATCGGGGAGCTGTTTTTT	CATSDPGQRGIGELFF
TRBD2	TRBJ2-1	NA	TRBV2	TGTGCCAGCATTCCGGGGACTAGCGGGGTCGATGAGCAGTTCTTC	CASIPGTSGVDEQFF
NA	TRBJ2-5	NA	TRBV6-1	TGTGCCAGCAGTGCCGGCATTAAAGAGACCCAGTACTTC	CASSAGIKETQYF
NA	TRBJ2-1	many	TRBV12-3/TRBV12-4	TGTGCCAGCAGTTCCGCCTCCTACAATGAGCAGTTCTTC	CASSSASYNEQFF
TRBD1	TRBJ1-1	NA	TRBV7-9	TGTGCCAGCAGCGACAGGGGAAGCAACACTGAAGCTTTCTTT	CASSDRGSNTEAFF
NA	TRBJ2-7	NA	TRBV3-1	TGTGCCAGCAGCCAGGACCAGGTGCGGGAGCAGTACTTC	CASSQDQVREQYF
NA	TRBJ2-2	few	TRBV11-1	TGTGCCAGCAGCCCCCCGACAGGCGTAAGCCAAAGGACCACCGGGGAGCTGTTTTTT	CASSPPTGVSQRTTGELFF
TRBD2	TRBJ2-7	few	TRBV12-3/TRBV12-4	TGTGCCAGCAGTCTCAATCTAGCGGGAGTTGCCTACGAGCAGTACTTC	CASSLNLAGVAYEQYF
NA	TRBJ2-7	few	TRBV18	TGTGCCAGCTCACCACAGGGGGGAAGCGAGCAGTACTTC	CASSPQGGSEQYF
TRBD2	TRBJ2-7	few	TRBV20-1	TGCAGTGCTAGAGGACTAGCGGAGGGATCCTACGAGCAGTACTTC	CSARGLAEGSYEQYF
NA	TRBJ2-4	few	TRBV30	TGTGCCTGGAGTGCGACTAGAGCGGACATTCAGTACTTC	CAWSATRADIQYF
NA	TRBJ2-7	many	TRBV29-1	TGCAGCGTTGAAGATGGAGGGATCCACGAGCAGTACTTC	CSVEDGGIHEQYF
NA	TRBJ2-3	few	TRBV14	TGTGCCAGCAGCCAAGAAATAGCCGATACGCAGTATTTT	CASSQEIADTQYF
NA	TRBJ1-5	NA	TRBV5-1	TGCGCCAGCAGCCCGAGCGGGGGGGGGCAGCCCCAGCATTTT	CASSPSGGGQPQHF
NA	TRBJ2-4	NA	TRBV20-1	TGCAGTGCTAGAGAGGGAGCAGGGCGTCTAGCCAAAAACATTCAGTACTTC	CSAREGAGRLAKNIQYF
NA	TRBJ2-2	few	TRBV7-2	TGTGCCAGCAGCTTAGCCAACCTGGGCGGGGAGCTGTTTTTT	CASSLANLGGELFF
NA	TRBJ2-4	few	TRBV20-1	TGCAGTGCTAGTGTACCCGGGACAGCCAAAAACATTCAGTACTTC	CSASVPGTAKNIQYF
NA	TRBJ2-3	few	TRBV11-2	TGTGCCAGCAGCTTAGATGGCGTTCCTAGCACAGATACGCAGTATTTT	CASSLDGVPSTDTQYF
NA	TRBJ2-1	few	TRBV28	TGTGCCAGCAGCCTTATGGGTGGTGATAAGTTCTTC	CASSLMGGDKFF
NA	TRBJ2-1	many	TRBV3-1	TGTGCCAGCAGCCAAGGTTTCAATGAGCAGTTCTTC	CASSQGFNEQFF
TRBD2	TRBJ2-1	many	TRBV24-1	TGTGCCACCAGTGACCAAGCGGGGGCCCGCTCAGAGCAGTTCTTC	CATSDQAGARSEQFF
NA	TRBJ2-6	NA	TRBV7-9	TGTGCCAGCAGCGTAAAAGGCTCTGGGGCCAACGTCCTGACTTTC	CASSVKGSGANVLTF
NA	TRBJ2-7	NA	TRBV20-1	TGCAGTGCTAGAGATGGTCGCGGGGACTCCTACGAGCAGTACTTC	CSARDGRGDSYEQYF
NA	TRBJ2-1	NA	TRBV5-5	TGTGCCAGCAGTTTCAACTGGGCGACCTACAATGAGCAGTTCTTC	CASSFNWATYNEQFF
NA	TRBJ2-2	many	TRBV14	TGTGCCAGCAGCCATCCCGAGGGGGGCCCGACTAGACGCACCGGGGAGCTGTTTTTT	CASSHPEGGPTRRTGELFF
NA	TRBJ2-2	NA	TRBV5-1	TGCGCCAGCAGTGGCGCTCCACCCACCCTGGGCACCGGGGAGCTGTTTTTT	CASSGAPPTLGTGELFF
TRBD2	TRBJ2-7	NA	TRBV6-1	TGTGCCAGCAGCTCACTAGCGGGAGGTAACGAGCAGTACTTC	CASSSLAGGNEQYF
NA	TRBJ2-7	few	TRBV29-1	TGCAGCGTTGAAGAGTTCCAGGGGGGCGAGCAGTACTTC	CSVEEFQGGEQYF
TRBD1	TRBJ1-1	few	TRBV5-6	TGTGCCAGCAGACCAACAGGGGGCTCGATGACTGAAGCTTTCTTT	CASRPTGGSMTEAFF
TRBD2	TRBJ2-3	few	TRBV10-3	TGTGCCATCAGTGAGACCTCTAGCGGGAGGGACACAGATACGCAGTATTTT	CAISETSSGRDTDTQYF
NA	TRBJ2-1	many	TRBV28	TGTGCCAGCAGTAAAGGGGGGGCCAAAGGGAAGCAGTTCTTC	CASSKGGAKGKQFF
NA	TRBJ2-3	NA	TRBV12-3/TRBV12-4	TGTGCCAGCAGTCCCAGACATACTAGCACAGATACGCAGTATTTT	CASSPRHTSTDTQYF
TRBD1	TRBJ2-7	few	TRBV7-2	TGTGCCAGCAGCTTAGAGACAGGGAAGGGGTCCTACGAGCAGTACTTC	CASSLETGKGSYEQYF
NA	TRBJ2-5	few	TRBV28	TGTGCCAGCAGAGAACTTTCGGCGGGCCAAGAGACCCAGTACTTC	CASRELSAGQETQYF
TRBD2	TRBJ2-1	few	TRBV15	TGTGCCACCAGCAGAGATAAGGTCTTAGCGGGGGGGATATACTACAATGAGCAGTTCTTC	CATSRDKVLAGGIYYNEQFF
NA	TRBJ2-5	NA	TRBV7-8	TGTGCCAGCAGCTTAGCGTTGGCAGTGGAGACCCAGTACTTC	CASSLALAVETQYF
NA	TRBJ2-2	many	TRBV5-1	TGCGCCAGCAGCCCGGGGGGCGCGTCCGGGGAGCTGTTTTTT	CASSPGGASGELFF